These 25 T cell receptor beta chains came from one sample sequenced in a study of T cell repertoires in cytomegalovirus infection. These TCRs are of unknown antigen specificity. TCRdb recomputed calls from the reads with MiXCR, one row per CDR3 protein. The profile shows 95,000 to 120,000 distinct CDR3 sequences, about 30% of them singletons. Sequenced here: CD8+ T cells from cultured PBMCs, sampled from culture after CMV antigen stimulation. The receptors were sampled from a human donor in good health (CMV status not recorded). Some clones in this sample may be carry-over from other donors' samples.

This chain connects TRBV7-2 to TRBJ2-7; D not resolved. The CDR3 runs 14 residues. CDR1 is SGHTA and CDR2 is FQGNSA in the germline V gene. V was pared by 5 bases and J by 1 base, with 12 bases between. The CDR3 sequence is CASSKSGTSYEQYF. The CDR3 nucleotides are TGTGCCAGCAGCAAGAGTGGTACATCCTACGAGCAGTACTTC.

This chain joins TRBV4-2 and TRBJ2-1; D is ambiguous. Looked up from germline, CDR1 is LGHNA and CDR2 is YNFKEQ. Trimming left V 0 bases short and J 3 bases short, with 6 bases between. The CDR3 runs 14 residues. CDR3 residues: CASSQDLYYNEQFF. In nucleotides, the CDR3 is TGTGCCAGCAGCCAAGATCTGTACTACAATGAGCAGTTCTTC.

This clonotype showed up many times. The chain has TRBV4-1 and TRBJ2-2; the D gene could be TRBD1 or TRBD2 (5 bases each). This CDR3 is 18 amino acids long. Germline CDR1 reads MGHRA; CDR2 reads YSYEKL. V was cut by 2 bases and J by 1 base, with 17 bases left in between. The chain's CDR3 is CASSQYPPGTQNTGELFF. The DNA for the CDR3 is TGCGCCAGCAGCCAATACCCCCCGGGGACCCAGAACACCGGGGAGCTGTTTTTT.

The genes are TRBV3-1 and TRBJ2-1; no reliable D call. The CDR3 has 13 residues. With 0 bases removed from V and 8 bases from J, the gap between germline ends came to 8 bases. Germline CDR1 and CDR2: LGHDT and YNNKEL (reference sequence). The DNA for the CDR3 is TGTGCCAGCAGCCAAGATCTACTGGATGAGCAGTTCTTC. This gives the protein CASSQDLLDEQFF.

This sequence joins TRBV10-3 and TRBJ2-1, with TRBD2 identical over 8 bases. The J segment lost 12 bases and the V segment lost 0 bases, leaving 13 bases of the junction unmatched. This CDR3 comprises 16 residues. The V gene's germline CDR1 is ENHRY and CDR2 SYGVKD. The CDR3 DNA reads TGTGCCATCAGTGAGTCGCGCGGGGGGTACAATGAAGGGCAGTTCTTC. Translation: CAISESRGGYNEGQFF.

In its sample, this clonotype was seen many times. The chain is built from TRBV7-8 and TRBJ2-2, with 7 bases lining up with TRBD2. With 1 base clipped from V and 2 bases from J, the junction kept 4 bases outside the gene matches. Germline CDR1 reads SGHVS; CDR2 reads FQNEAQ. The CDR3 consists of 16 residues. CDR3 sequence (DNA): TGTGCCAGCAGCTTAGTTCGGGGGGTCAACACCGGGGAGCTGTTTTTT. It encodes CASSLVRGVNTGELFF.

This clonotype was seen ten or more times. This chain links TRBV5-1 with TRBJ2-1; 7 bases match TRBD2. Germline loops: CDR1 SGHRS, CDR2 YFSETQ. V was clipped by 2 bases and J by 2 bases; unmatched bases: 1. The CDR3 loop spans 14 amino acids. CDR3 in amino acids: CASSFSGAYNEQFF. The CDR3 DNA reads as TGCGCCAGCAGCTTCAGCGGGGCCTACAATGAGCAGTTCTTC. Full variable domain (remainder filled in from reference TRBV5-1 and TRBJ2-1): KAGVTQTPRYLIKTRGQQVTLSCSPISGHRSVSWYQQTPGQGLQFLFEYFSETQRNKGNFPGRFSGRQFSNSRSEMNVSTLELGDSALYLCASSFSGAYNEQFFGPGTRLTVL.

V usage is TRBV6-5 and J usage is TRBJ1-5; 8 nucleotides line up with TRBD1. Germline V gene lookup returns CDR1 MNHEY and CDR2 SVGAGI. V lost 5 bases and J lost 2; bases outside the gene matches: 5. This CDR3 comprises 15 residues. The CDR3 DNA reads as TGTGCCAGCAGTGAACAGGGACAGGGCAATCAGCCCCAGCATTTT. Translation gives CASSEQGQGNQPQHF.

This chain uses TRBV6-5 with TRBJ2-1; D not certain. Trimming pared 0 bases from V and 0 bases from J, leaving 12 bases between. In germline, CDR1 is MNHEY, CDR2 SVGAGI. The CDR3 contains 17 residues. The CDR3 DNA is TGTGCCAGCAGTTACTCGGGATCACTGAGCTCCTACAATGAGCAGTTCTTC. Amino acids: CASSYSGSLSSYNEQFF.

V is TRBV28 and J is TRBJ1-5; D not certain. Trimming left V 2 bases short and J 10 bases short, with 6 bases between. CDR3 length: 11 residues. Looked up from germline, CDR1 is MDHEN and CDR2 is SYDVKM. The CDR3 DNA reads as TGTGCCAGCAGTTTAACGGCACCCCAGCATTTT. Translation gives CASSLTAPQHF.

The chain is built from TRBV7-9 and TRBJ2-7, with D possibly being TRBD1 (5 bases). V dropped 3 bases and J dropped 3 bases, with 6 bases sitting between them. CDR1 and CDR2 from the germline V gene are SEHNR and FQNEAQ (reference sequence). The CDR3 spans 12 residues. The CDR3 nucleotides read TGTGCCAGCAGCTTCACAGGCTACGAGCAGTACTTC. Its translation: CASSFTGYEQYF.

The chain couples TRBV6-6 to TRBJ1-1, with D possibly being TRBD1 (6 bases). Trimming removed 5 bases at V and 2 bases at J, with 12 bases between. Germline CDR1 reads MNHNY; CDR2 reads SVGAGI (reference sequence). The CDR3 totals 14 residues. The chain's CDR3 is CASSASQGNTEAFF. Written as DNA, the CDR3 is TGTGCCAGCAGTGCTTCACAGGGTAACACTGAAGCTTTCTTT.

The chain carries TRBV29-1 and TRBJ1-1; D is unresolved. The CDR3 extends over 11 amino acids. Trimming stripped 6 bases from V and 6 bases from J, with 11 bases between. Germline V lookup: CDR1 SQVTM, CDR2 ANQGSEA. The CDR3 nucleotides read TGCAGCGTCGCGGGAATCGCTGAAGCTTTCTTT. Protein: CSVAGIAEAFF. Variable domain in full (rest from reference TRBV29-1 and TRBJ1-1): SAVISQKPSRDICQRGTSLTIQCQVDSQVTMMFWYRQQPGQSLTLIATANQGSEATYESGFVIDKFPISRPNLTFSTLTVSNMSPEDSSIYLCSVAGIAEAFFGQGTRLTVV.

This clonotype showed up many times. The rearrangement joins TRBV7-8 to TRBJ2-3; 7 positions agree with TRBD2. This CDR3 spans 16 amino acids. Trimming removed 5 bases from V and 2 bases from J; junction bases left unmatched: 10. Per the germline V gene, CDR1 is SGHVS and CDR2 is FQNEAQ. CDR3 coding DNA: TGTGCCAGCAGCCGTTTGGGGGGGGGAATCACAGATACGCAGTATTTT. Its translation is CASSRLGGGITDTQYF.

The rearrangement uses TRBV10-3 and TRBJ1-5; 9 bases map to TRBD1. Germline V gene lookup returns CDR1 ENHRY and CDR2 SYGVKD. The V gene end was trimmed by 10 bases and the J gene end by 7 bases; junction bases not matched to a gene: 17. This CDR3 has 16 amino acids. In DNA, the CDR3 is TGTGCCACCCATGATGGGGGGACAGGGATGTGGCAGCCCCAGCATTTT. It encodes CATHDGGTGMWQPQHF.

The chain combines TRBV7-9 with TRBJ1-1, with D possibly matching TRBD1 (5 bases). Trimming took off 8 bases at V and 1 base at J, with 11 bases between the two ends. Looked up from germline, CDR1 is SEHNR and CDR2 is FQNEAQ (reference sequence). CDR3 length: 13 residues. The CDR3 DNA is TGTGCCAGCCGATTCGGGACGAACACTGAAGCTTTCTTT. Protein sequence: CASRFGTNTEAFF.

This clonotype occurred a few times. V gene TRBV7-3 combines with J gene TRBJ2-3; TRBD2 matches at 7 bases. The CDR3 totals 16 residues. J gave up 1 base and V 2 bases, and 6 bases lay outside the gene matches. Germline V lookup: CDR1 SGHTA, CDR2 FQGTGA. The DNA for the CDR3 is TGTGCCAGCAGCTTACCCAGCGGGGAAGGCACAGATACGCAGTATTTT. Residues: CASSLPSGEGTDTQYF.

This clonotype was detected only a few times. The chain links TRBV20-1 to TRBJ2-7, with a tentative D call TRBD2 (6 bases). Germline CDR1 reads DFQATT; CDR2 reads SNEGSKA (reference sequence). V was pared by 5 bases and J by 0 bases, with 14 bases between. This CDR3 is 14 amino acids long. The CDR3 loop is CSADRPGSSYEQYF. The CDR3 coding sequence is TGCAGTGCTGATAGGCCCGGGAGCTCCTACGAGCAGTACTTC.

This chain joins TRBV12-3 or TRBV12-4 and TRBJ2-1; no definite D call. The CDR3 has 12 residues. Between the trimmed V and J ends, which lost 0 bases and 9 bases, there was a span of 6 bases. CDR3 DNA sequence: TGTGCCAGCAGTTTAGCGCTTGCTGAGCAGTTCTTC. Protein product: CASSLALAEQFF.

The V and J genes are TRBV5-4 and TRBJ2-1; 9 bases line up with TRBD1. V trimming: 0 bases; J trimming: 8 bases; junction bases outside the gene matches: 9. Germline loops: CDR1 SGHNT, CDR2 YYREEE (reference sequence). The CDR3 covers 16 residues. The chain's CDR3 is CASSLALGTGRDEQFF. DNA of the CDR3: TGTGCCAGCAGCTTGGCCCTCGGGACAGGGAGGGATGAGCAGTTCTTC.

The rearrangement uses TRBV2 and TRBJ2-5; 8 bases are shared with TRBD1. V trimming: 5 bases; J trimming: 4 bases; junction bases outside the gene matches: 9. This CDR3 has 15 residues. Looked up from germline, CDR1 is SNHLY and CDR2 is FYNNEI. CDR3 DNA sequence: TGTGCCAGCAGTCCGGACAGGGTTTTGCGAGAGACCCAGTACTTC. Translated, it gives CASSPDRVLRETQYF.

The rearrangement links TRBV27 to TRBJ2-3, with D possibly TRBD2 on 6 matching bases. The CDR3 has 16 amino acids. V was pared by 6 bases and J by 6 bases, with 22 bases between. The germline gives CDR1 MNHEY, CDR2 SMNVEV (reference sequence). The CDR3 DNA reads TGTGCCAGCAGGACACGAGGCTACATGGGGAGGGATACGCAGTATTTT. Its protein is CASRTRGYMGRDTQYF.

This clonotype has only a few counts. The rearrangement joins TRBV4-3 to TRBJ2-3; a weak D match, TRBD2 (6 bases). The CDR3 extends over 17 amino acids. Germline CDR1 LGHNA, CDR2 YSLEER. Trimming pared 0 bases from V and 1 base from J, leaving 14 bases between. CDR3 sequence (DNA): TGCGCCAGCAGCCAAGATACCTGGCGGGGAGGCACAGATACGCAGTATTTT. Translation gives CASSQDTWRGGTDTQYF.

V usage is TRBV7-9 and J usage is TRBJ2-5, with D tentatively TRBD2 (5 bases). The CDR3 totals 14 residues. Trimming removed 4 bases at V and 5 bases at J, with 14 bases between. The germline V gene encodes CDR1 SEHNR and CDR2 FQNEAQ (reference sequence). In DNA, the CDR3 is TGTGCCAGCAGCTCTGAGAGGGTGCGTGAGACCCAGTACTTC. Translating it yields CASSSERVRETQYF.

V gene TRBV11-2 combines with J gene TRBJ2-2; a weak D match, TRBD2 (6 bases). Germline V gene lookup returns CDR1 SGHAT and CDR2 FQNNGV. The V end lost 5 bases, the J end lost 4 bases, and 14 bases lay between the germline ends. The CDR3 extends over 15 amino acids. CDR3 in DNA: TGTGCCAGCAGCCCGGGGAGGATCGGCACCGGGGAGCTGTTTTTT. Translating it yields CASSPGRIGTGELFF.